This TCR beta chain is from a study of blood T cell repertoires in COVID-19. Study background: COVID-19 samples, acute and convalescent, were from the United States, Italy and Spain. T cells, B-cell-depleted T cells, or PBMCs provided the cDNA or gDNA that served as material.

Data came from immunoSEQ multiplex PCR; TCRdb stores just in-frame clones and leaves some out. The sample includes 360,000 or so clones, roughly 89% of them seen just once. This CDR3 comprises 11 residues. Germline CDR1 reads SGHTA; CDR2 reads FQGTGA. The chain is built from TRBV7-3 and TRBJ2-4; D gene uncertain. The J call may be mistaken, given a closer DNA end match to TRBJ2-5. This clonotype was sampled from a young man with active or convalescent COVID-19. Input material: peripheral blood. The CDR3 DNA reads as TGTGCCAGCAGCGAAGGACAGACCCAGTACTTC. Translating gives CASSEGQTQYF.